This entry lists 12 T cell receptor beta chains sequenced from one sample in a study of blood T cells in healthy people across ages. A second PCR, run for roughly 6 to 11 cycles, used a sample-barcoded 5' primer plus a J-beta primer mix. From the 5' RACE reads, TCRdb called clonotypes with MiXCR, one entry per CDR3 protein. The sample has 540,000 or so distinct CDR3 sequences, roughly 48% seen once; the top ten hold just under 25%. Source material: blood. The receptors originated from a man older than 75 in good health.

This clonotype was seen more than once but under ten times. The CDR3 DNA reads as TGTGCCAGCAGCATCCTGGACAGGGCAGATCGTCACGAGCAGTACTTC. Its translation: CASSILDRADRHEQYF. The rearrangement joins TRBV7-6 to TRBJ2-7; 8 positions agree with TRBD1. The germline V gene encodes CDR1 SGHVS and CDR2 FNYEAQ. The CDR3 length is 16 residues. With 5 bases clipped from V and 5 bases from J, the junction kept 14 bases outside the gene matches.

The chain has TRBV27 and TRBJ2-1; 7 nucleotides match TRBD1. The CDR3 totals 17 residues. CDR1 and CDR2 (germline): MNHEY, SMNVEV (reference sequence). V gave up 6 bases and J gave up 8 bases; unmatched junction bases: 19. CDR3: CASSPVFPDRLGDEQFF. The CDR3 DNA reads TGTGCCAGCAGCCCGGTCTTTCCGGACAGGCTGGGCGATGAGCAGTTCTTC.

The chain combines TRBV5-1 with TRBJ2-1, with unresolved D. Germline assignment: CDR1 SGHRS and CDR2 YFSETQ. The CDR3 contains 15 residues. V lost 0 bases and J 0 bases, leaving 7 bases between the germline ends. The CDR3: CASSLGLDSYNEQFF. For the CDR3, the DNA is TGCGCCAGCAGCTTGGGACTGGACTCCTACAATGAGCAGTTCTTC. The full variable domain, completed using reference TRBV5-1 and TRBJ2-1, is KAGVTQTPRYLIKTRGQQVTLSCSPISGHRSVSWYQQTPGQGLQFLFEYFSETQRNKGNFPGRFSGRQFSNSRSEMNVSTLELGDSALYLCASSLGLDSYNEQFFGPGTRLTVL.

This clonotype came up a few times. The chain joins TRBV7-9 to TRBJ1-6; TRBD1 aligns across 8 bases. Looked up from germline, CDR1 is SEHNR and CDR2 is FQNEAQ (reference sequence). The CDR3 contains 14 residues. The junction had 7 bases not matched to a gene; V was cut back by 5 bases and J by 10 bases. CDR3 in DNA: TGTGCCAGCAGCGCAGACAGGGGTGGGTCACCCCTCCACTTT. This encodes CASSADRGGSPLHF.

To note about this clonotype: A read error may produce the germline difference seen at one junction end. The chain couples TRBV20-1 to TRBJ2-5; D remains ambiguous. Germline assignment: CDR1 DFQATT and CDR2 SNEGSKA (reference sequence). This CDR3 has 12 residues. Here the CDR3 DNA reads TGCAGTGCTACAACAGTCCAAGAGGCCCAGTACTTC. Protein sequence: CSATTVQEAQYF.

J is TRBJ2-5 and V is TRBV20-1; no clear D gene. There are 13 residues in the CDR3. V lost 2 bases and J lost 7, with 14 bases in between. The germline gives CDR1 DFQATT, CDR2 SNEGSKA (reference sequence). The CDR3 loop reads CSARPDAAGTQYF. In nucleotides, the CDR3 is TGCAGTGCTAGACCGGACGCCGCTGGGACCCAGTACTTC.

The sample holds one count of this clonotype. The chain is built from TRBV6-2 or TRBV6-3 and TRBJ2-6; a weak D match, TRBD1 (5 bases). Germline CDR1 MNHEY, CDR2 SVGEGT. The CDR3 runs 16 residues. V was clipped by 4 bases and J by 0 bases, with 10 bases between them. DNA of the CDR3: TGTGCCAGCAGTTCATACAGGAGCTCTGGGGCCAACGTCCTGACTTTC. Amino acid sequence: CASSSYRSSGANVLTF.

This clonotype was picked up one time. This sequence joins TRBV7-2 and TRBJ1-5; D remains unclear. Deletions cut 1 base from V and 7 bases from J, with 11 bases between. Germline V lookup: CDR1 SGHTA, CDR2 FQGNSA. The CDR3 is made up of 14 amino acids. DNA of the CDR3: TGTGCCAGCAGCTTAGGGCGTCGAGGCCAGCCCCAGCATTTT. Translation gives CASSLGRRGQPQHF.

The chain has TRBV3-1 and TRBJ1-2, with 7 bases that match TRBD1. The CDR3 length is 16 residues. The ends lost 7 bases at V and 3 bases at J; junction bases unmatched: 14. Germline V gene data show CDR1 as LGHDT and CDR2 as YNNKEL (reference sequence). The CDR3 reads CASTVGTGASHYGYTF. Written as DNA, the CDR3 is TGTGCCAGCACCGTTGGTACAGGGGCGTCCCACTATGGCTACACCTTC.

DNA for the CDR3: TGTGCCACCAGGTCAAGCGGGGGCAATGAGCAGTTCTTC. It yields the protein CATRSSGGNEQFF. The chain combines TRBV24-1 with TRBJ2-1, with 8 bases aligning to TRBD2. The CDR3 is 13 residues long. V shed 7 bases and J 6 bases; nucleotides not matched to a gene: 4. Germline-derived CDR1 and CDR2 are KGHDR and SFDVKD.

V usage is TRBV20-1 and J usage is TRBJ2-7; no clear D gene. Germline loops: CDR1 DFQATT, CDR2 SNEGSKA (reference sequence). The CDR3 has 12 residues. V gave up 4 bases and J gave up 2 bases, with 9 bases separating them. The CDR3 DNA reads as TGCAGTGCTACCGACACCACCTACGAGCAGTACTTC. Translating gives CSATDTTYEQYF.

This sequence joins TRBV15 and TRBJ2-3; no firm D call. CDR3 length: 15 amino acids. With 1 base removed from V and 3 bases from J, the gap between germline ends came to 11 bases. Germline CDR1 and CDR2: LNHNV and YYDKDF (reference sequence). This CDR3 is CATSRVVAPTDTQYF. The CDR3 coding sequence is TGTGCCACCAGCAGAGTAGTAGCCCCTACAGATACGCAGTATTTT.